These T cell receptor beta chains were read from a single sample in a study of T cell responses to AZD1222 COVID-19 vaccine. Data came from immunoSEQ multiplex PCR; TCRdb stores just in-frame clones and leaves some out. The data show around 150,000 clones, with 70% to 90% seen just once and 1.9% held by the top ten. Sequencing was performed on peripheral blood, taken on day 0 of AZD1222 vaccination. The origin of the receptors is an adult in good health. The CDR3 runs from the conserved cysteine through the conserved F or W.

length	V	J	CDR3
15	TRBV5-1	TRBJ1-4	CASSWNVDERRKLFF
11	TRBV10-3	TRBJ2-7	CAIQRGYEQYF
12	TRBV2	TRBJ1-1	CASREQGPEAFF
16	TRBV11-2	TRBJ1-4	CASSLKAGGANEKLFF
14	TRBV6-5	TRBJ1-5	CASSHQGSNQPQHF
13	TRBV6-1	TRBJ1-1	CASSDRAPAEAFF
14	TRBV7-3	TRBJ2-5	CASSLDGKQETQYF
15	TRBV7-2	TRBJ1-5	CASRPGGISNQPQHF
13	TRBV19	TRBJ2-6	CASSNPGANVLTF
14	TRBV6-5	TRBJ1-6	CASSYYQGYSPLHF
14	TRBV15	TRBJ1-1	CATSRDTQAAEAFF
14	TRBV29-1	TRBJ2-7	CSAYGIQGTYEQYF
15	TRBV19	TRBJ1-2	CASTRQAVRGDGYTF
13	TRBV7-9	TRBJ1-2	CASTQDGPYGYTF
14	TRBV5-5	TRBJ1-2	CASSLAAGSYGYTF
13	TRBV12-2	TRBJ1-2	CASRLAFHYGYTF
14	TRBV2	TRBJ1-5	CASSLVNSNQPQHF
15	TRBV7-2	TRBJ2-5	CASSFSGAVGETQYF
18	TRBV10-1	TRBJ2-2	CASSDMARGFWNTGELFF
12	TRBV29-1	TRBJ2-1	CSGRQGANEQFF
15	TRBV7-2	TRBJ1-4	CASSPSRGPNEKLFF